The text below deals with one T cell receptor (beta chain). The data belong to a study of blood T cell repertoires in COVID-19. For the study at large: Acute and convalescent COVID-19 samples came from the United States, Italy and Spain. From T cells, B-cell-depleted T cells, or PBMCs came the material, which was cDNA or gDNA.

TCRdb's copy holds only in-frame clones and misses some; the assay was immunoSEQ multiplex PCR. The sample has tens of thousands of clones; around 85% are singletons. Per germline, CDR1 SGHTA and CDR2 FQGNSA. The CDR3 sequence is 14 residues long. V lost 4 bases and J lost 3, with 13 bases in between. This clonotype originated in a human donor in a cohort sampled during active COVID-19. This chain connects TRBV7-2 to TRBJ2-7; D perhaps matches TRBD1 (6 bases). Sequenced sample: peripheral blood. The DNA for the CDR3 is TGTGCCAGCAGCTCAAGGGACATTGGCTACGAGCAGTACTTC. It translates to CASSSRDIGYEQYF.